The clone carrying this T cell receptor beta chain has only a few counts. The antigen is undetermined. This record belongs to a study of T-cell memory formation after mild COVID-19. Study background: TCR clusters were largely donor specific.

Trimming stripped 5 bases from V and 0 bases from J, with 14 bases between. CDR3 size: 16 residues. Germline-derived CDR1 and CDR2 are LNHNV and YYDKDF (reference sequence). Using constant-segment primers, 5'RACE produced TCR alpha and TCR beta cDNA libraries carrying sample barcodes and UMIs. TCRdb recomputed calls from the 5' RACE reads with MiXCR, one row per CDR3 protein. The table includes some 40,000 distinct CDR3 sequences, roughly 9.8% detected once. Study results and limitations: Clones contracting across day 15 to 85 had a balanced CD4/CD8 profile; later expanding clones leaned CD4+. The CD4+ clones that contracted clustered mainly within CM and EM, and the CD8+ clones concentrated in EMRA.

The receptor was derived from an adult woman who had mild COVID-19 (a few samples of this study predate the infection). Cell type and time point are not known. V is TRBV15 and J is TRBJ1-3; D call uncertain. The specimen sequenced was PBMCs or a T cell subset sorted from them (not recorded which). The CDR3 DNA is TGTGCCACCAGCGAACCCTGGGAATTCTCTGGAAACACCATATATTTT. This encodes CATSEPWEFSGNTIYF.